This record covers a single T cell receptor beta chain. Its antigen is unidentified. The treatment is: some 19 received Ad26.COV2.S at low or high dose, single or two shots; about five received placebo; per-sample allocation not given. It was on day 63 after the first vaccine or placebo injection that samples were taken. Expression of Wuhan-strain SARS-CoV-2 spike came from the Ad26 vector that formed the vaccine. Libraries were prepared by immunoSEQ multiplex PCR; TCRdb keeps only in-frame clonotypes and omits some of them. The sample consists of fewer than 600,000 clones, roughly nine tenths of them appearing once. The data were obtained in a study of Ad26.COV2.S vaccination and SARS-CoV-2 variants. About the study: Recipients of Ad26.COV2.S got it intramuscularly, once or twice 56 days apart.

Whole-study results and caveats: The study found similar non-spike TCR breadth in vaccine and placebo recipients. Possible underestimation of total T cell responses by the TCR breadth and depth analyses was noted.

Specimen: peripheral blood, collected in a trial of Ad26.COV2.S vaccine versus placebo. This clonotype was obtained from a person between 18 and 59 years old who received the Ad26.COV2.S COVID-19 vaccine or a placebo.

The CDR3 DNA reads as TGTGCCAGCAGTTCGCAGGGAAACACTGAAGCTTTCTTT. Its protein is CASSSQGNTEAFF. V usage is TRBV27 and J usage is TRBJ1-1; TRBD1 is a possible D gene (5 bases). This CDR3 spans 13 amino acids. Germline CDR1 reads MNHEY; CDR2 reads SMNVEV (reference sequence). The germline V and J ends were trimmed by 4 bases and 2 bases, with 8 bases remaining between them.